The 24 T cell receptor beta chains given below trace back to one sample, sequenced in a study of CD8 T cells in ankylosing spondylitis. One entry per CDR3 protein results from TCRdb running MiXCR on the 5' RACE reads. The sample comprises roughly 180,000 distinct CDR3 sequences, about 9.9% of which are singletons, and about 28% rests with the top ten. What was sequenced was blood, either unsorted or a sorted T cell fraction (not recorded which). The source of these receptors is a male donor with ankylosing spondylitis or in good health (not recorded which).

J is TRBJ2-1 and V is TRBV7-7; the D gene is possibly TRBD2 (5 bases). CDR1 is SSHAT, CDR2 FNYEAQ, per germline (reference sequence). This CDR3 is 16 amino acids long. V shed 4 bases and J shed 0 bases, with 13 bases lying between them. In nucleotides, the CDR3 is TGTGCCAGCAGCTCCACTACGGGGAGCTCCTACAATGAGCAGTTCTTC. Translating it yields CASSSTTGSSYNEQFF.

The table lists this clonotype with many counts. The chain carries TRBV5-1 and TRBJ1-1, with 7 positions matching TRBD1. The CDR3 is 18 residues long. Losses at the gene ends were 3 bases for V and 0 bases for J; bases not matched to a gene: 14. Germline V gene sequence: CDR1 SGHRS, CDR2 YFSETQ. The CDR3 DNA reads as TGCGCCAGCAGCTCGTTCGGACAGGACCTTACCATGAACACTGAAGCTTTCTTT. Amino acids: CASSSFGQDLTMNTEAFF.

There are many counts of this clonotype. The V call is TRBV20-1, the J call TRBJ2-7, with D uncertain. Germline values: CDR1 DFQATT, CDR2 SNEGSKA (reference sequence). CDR3 length equals 12 residues. V was trimmed by 6 bases and J by 0 bases, leaving 9 bases between them. The CDR3 is CSAAPGSYEQYF. CDR3 in DNA: TGCAGTGCCGCACCGGGCTCCTACGAGCAGTACTTC.

Notes on this clonotype: A much larger clone is a single base away; this may be a read error. The chain carries TRBV18 and TRBJ1-1, with D possibly matching TRBD1 (6 bases). V was cut by 5 bases and J by 4 bases, with 17 bases left in between. The germline gives CDR1 KGHSH, CDR2 LQKENI. The CDR3 contains 15 residues. This CDR3 is CASSSEGDRATEAFF. The CDR3 DNA reads TGTGCCAGCTCATCCGAGGGGGATCGGGCCACTGAAGCTTTCTTT.

In this sample, this clonotype turned up many times. The junction differs from germline at one of its ends, possibly a read error. The rearrangement joins TRBV2 to TRBJ1-6; 7 bases line up with TRBD1. The germline gives CDR1 SNHLY, CDR2 FYNNEI. The CDR3 length is 14 residues. CDR3 sequence (DNA): TGTGCCAGCGGTGAACGGGACAGAAGGTCACCCCTCCACTTT. Translation gives CASGERDRRSPLHF.

The CDR3 bases are TGCGCCAGCAGCTTGGCACAGGGGCATGGCTACACCTTC. The encoded protein is CASSLAQGHGYTF. The chain combines TRBV5-1 with TRBJ1-2; 7 bases agree with TRBD1. The CDR3 sequence is 13 residues long. The V segment lost 0 bases and the J segment 6 bases; nucleotides outside the gene matches: 2. The V gene's germline CDR1 is SGHRS and CDR2 YFSETQ.

This clonotype was recorded many times. This chain joins TRBV3-1 and TRBJ2-1; possibly TRBD2 for D (5 bases). V was shortened by 0 bases and J by 0 bases, with 12 bases between the two germline ends. Germline V lookup: CDR1 LGHDT, CDR2 YNNKEL (reference sequence). The CDR3 runs to 17 residues. The chain's CDR3 is CASSQDRQAASYNEQFF. Written as DNA, the CDR3 is TGTGCCAGCAGCCAAGATCGGCAAGCGGCCTCCTACAATGAGCAGTTCTTC.

In its sample, this clonotype was seen many times. The chain carries TRBV29-1 and TRBJ2-7, with D possibly matching TRBD1 (6 bases). This CDR3 comprises 12 residues. V shed 5 bases and J shed 3 bases, with 11 bases lying between them. Germline V gives CDR1 SQVTM, CDR2 ANQGSEA. DNA of the CDR3: TGCAGCGTTAGACAGGATAACTACGAGCAGTACTTC. This sequence encodes CSVRQDNYEQYF.

At least ten counts were recorded for this clonotype. The J gene is TRBJ2-7, the V gene TRBV28; 7 bases line up with TRBD1. V trimming: 6 bases; J trimming: 4 bases; junction bases outside the gene matches: 9. CDR3 length: 14 residues. CDR1 is MDHEN, CDR2 SYDVKM, per germline. CDR3 loop: CASRFLGTAYEQYF. CDR3 bases: TGTGCCAGCAGATTTCTAGGGACAGCATACGAGCAGTACTTC.

The gene calls are TRBV3-1 and TRBJ2-6, with a weak D call TRBD2 (6 bases). The V gene lost 1 base and the J gene lost 0 bases, with 13 bases spanning the gap. The germline gives CDR1 LGHDT, CDR2 YNNKEL (reference sequence). This CDR3 region has 18 residues. The CDR3 DNA reads as TGTGCCAGCAGCCAAGTACTAGCTCTTTTCTCTGGGGCCAACGTCCTGACTTTC. Amino acids: CASSQVLALFSGANVLTF.

As concerns this clonotype: A read error may explain this, as a much larger clone is one base away. The chain recombines TRBV20-1 with TRBJ2-5, with D perhaps TRBD1 or TRBD2 (5 bases each). This CDR3 spans 14 amino acids. CDR1 DFQATT and CDR2 SNEGSKA come from the germline V gene (reference sequence). In nucleotides, the CDR3 is TGCAGTGCTAGGGCCCAGGGAGCCCAGGAGATCCAGTACTTC. It encodes CSARAQGAQEIQYF.

This clonotype was counted ten times or more. The J gene is TRBJ1-1, the V gene TRBV5-1; 8 bases match TRBD1. The CDR3 covers 12 residues. Germline CDR1 SGHRS, CDR2 YFSETQ. V was clipped by 3 bases and J by 10 bases; unmatched bases: 5. CDR3: CASSSDRGPAFF. CDR3 sequence (DNA): TGCGCCAGCAGCTCCGACAGGGGCCCAGCTTTCTTT.

This clonotype has a count of ten or more. V and J are TRBV5-5 and TRBJ1-5, with D tentatively TRBD1 (6 bases). CDR3 length: 14 residues. Deletions cut 0 bases from V and 7 bases from J, with 11 bases between. Germline V CDR1 and CDR2: SGHKS, YYEKEE (reference sequence). The CDR3 DNA reads as TGTGCCAGCAGCTTGGCGGGGGGCAGCCAGCCCCAGCATTTT. This gives the protein CASSLAGGSQPQHF.

V and J are TRBV7-2 and TRBJ2-3; TRBD2 is a possible D gene (6 bases). Per germline, CDR1 SGHTA and CDR2 FQGNSA. The CDR3 is 16 amino acids. The ends were cut back, 4 bases at V and 2 bases at J, with 16 bases in the middle. CDR3 sequence: CASSSRRTKLTDTQYF. DNA for the CDR3: TGTGCCAGCAGCTCTCGGAGGACTAAACTCACAGATACGCAGTATTTT.

This clonotype appeared many times. Relative to the germline gene, one junction end is altered; a read error may explain this. The chain employs TRBV4-3 and TRBJ2-7, with TRBD1 identical over 9 bases. This CDR3 is 15 amino acids long. Germline V CDR1 and CDR2: LGHNA, YSLEER. CDR3: CASSQDGTGSFEQYF. The CDR3 bases are TGCGCCAGCAGCCAAGATGGGACAGGGTCCTTCGAGCAGTACTTC.

This clonotype has just a few counts. The chain combines TRBV7-9 with TRBJ2-7; tentative D call: TRBD2 (6 bases). Germline-derived CDR1 and CDR2 are SEHNR and FQNEAQ (reference sequence). The CDR3 consists of 13 residues. Trimming stripped 6 bases from V and 0 bases from J, with 9 bases between. Here the CDR3 DNA reads TGTGCCAGCAGTCGTAGCGGCTCCTACGAGCAGTACTTC. Translation: CASSRSGSYEQYF.

The chain recombines TRBV20-1 with TRBJ2-7; the D is unclear. The germline gives CDR1 DFQATT, CDR2 SNEGSKA (reference sequence). Between the trimmed V and J ends, which lost 0 bases and 5 bases, there was a span of 11 bases. The CDR3 consists of 13 residues. DNA of the CDR3: TGCAGTGCTAGAGATCAAGGGCTCCACGAGCAGTACTTC. This encodes CSARDQGLHEQYF.

This clonotype appeared many times. The V gene is TRBV20-1, the J gene TRBJ2-7; 7 nucleotides align to TRBD1. There are 13 residues in the CDR3. Germline-derived CDR1 and CDR2 are DFQATT and SNEGSKA (reference sequence). The trim removed 7 bases at V and 5 bases at J, leaving 11 bases unmatched. CDR3 loop: CSEGSQGDDEQYF. The CDR3 coding sequence is TGCAGTGAAGGGAGTCAGGGGGACGACGAGCAGTACTTC.

This rearrangement joins TRBV12-3 or TRBV12-4 to TRBJ2-5, with D tentatively TRBD1 or TRBD2 (6 bases each). The CDR3 contains 12 residues. Trimming removed 3 bases at V and 10 bases at J, with 12 bases between. The CDR3: CASSLEGEIQYF. In nucleotides, the CDR3 is TGTGCCAGCAGTTTGGAGGGGGAAATCCAGTACTTC.

The table lists this clonotype with many counts. The chain recombines TRBV11-2 with TRBJ1-3, with TRBD1 identical over 8 bases. Germline V CDR1 and CDR2: SGHAT, FQNNGV. CDR3 length: 14 amino acids. The V gene end was trimmed by 5 bases and the J gene end by 5 bases; junction bases not matched to a gene: 5. CDR3 amino acids: CASSRTGNRNTIYF. As DNA, the CDR3 is TGTGCCAGCAGCCGGACAGGGAATAGAAACACCATATATTTT.

This clonotype showed up many times. The V gene is TRBV4-3, the J gene TRBJ2-5; D possibly corresponds to TRBD2 (7 bases). The CDR3 spans 17 residues. Germline assignment: CDR1 LGHNA and CDR2 YSLEER. The V end lost 1 base, the J end lost 4 bases, and 19 bases lay between the germline ends. CDR3 sequence reads: CASSQGLAGGRGETQYF. The CDR3 DNA reads as TGCGCCAGCAGCCAAGGTTTAGCGGGCGGCAGGGGAGAGACCCAGTACTTC.

This clonotype has a handful of counts. The CDR3 loop reads CASRGLAGGISYNEQFF. The CDR3 DNA sequence: TGCGCCAGCAGGGGACTAGCGGGAGGTATCTCCTACAATGAGCAGTTCTTC. The chain recombines TRBV10-2 with TRBJ2-1; TRBD2 matches 15 bases. Germline lookup yields CDR1 WSHSY and CDR2 SAAADI. This CDR3 comprises 17 residues. J lost 0 bases, V lost 6 bases, and 3 bases had no gene match.

This clonotype was counted ten times or more. J is TRBJ2-1 and V is TRBV20-1; 7 nucleotides match TRBD2. The ends lost 5 bases at V and 4 bases at J; junction bases unmatched: 8. The CDR3 loop spans 14 amino acids. Germline V gene sequence: CDR1 DFQATT, CDR2 SNEGSKA (reference sequence). The CDR3 region has the DNA TGCAGTGCTGAGATGGGGGGGAGTTACAATGAGCAGTTCTTC. It is translated as CSAEMGGSYNEQFF.

Ten or more counts support this clonotype. The rearrangement joins TRBV20-1 to TRBJ2-3; 7 bases line up with TRBD1. This CDR3 is 16 amino acids long. V was pared by 3 bases and J by 4 bases, with 13 bases of the junction left unmatched. Looked up from germline, CDR1 is DFQATT and CDR2 is SNEGSKA (reference sequence). This CDR3 is CSASKGTEGSADTQYF. In DNA form, the CDR3 reads TGCAGTGCTAGTAAAGGGACAGAGGGTTCCGCAGATACGCAGTATTTT.